Below are 18 T cell receptor beta chains sequenced from a single sample in a study of blood T cell repertoires in COVID-19. Profiling relied on immunoSEQ multiplex PCR, and the TCRdb table lists in-frame clones only, not all of them. The data hold around 450,000 clones, with about 89% observed a single time. Sequencing used peripheral blood. The receptors here all came from a woman aged 25 to 39 with acute or convalescent COVID-19.

The chain links TRBV15 to TRBJ1-1; the D is unclear. The CDR3 covers 15 residues. V was shortened by 0 bases and J by 4 bases, with 12 bases between the two germline ends. Germline CDR1 and CDR2: LNHNV and YYDKDF (reference sequence). CDR3 nucleotide sequence: TGTGCCACCAGCAGAGATAATACAGCCCTCACTGAAGCTTTCTTT. As protein: CATSRDNTALTEAFF.

The chain uses TRBV4-1 and TRBJ2-3, with TRBD2 matching 10 bases. Germline V gene sequence: CDR1 MGHRA, CDR2 YSYEKL. The V gene end was trimmed by 4 bases and the J gene end by 0 bases; junction bases not matched to a gene: 10. The CDR3 contains 18 residues. The CDR3 spells CASSLASGGSPSTDTQYF. The DNA for the CDR3 is TGCGCCAGCAGCCTCGCTAGCGGGGGATCCCCTAGCACAGATACGCAGTATTTT.

This clone was seen a single time. The chain links TRBV7-3 to TRBJ1-2; D may be TRBD1 (6 bases). The CDR3 runs 13 residues. CDR1 and CDR2 (germline): SGHTA, FQGTGA. Trimming pared 2 bases from V and 10 bases from J, leaving 14 bases between. CDR3 protein: CASSLDRTAAYTF. The CDR3 DNA is TGTGCCAGCAGCTTAGATAGGACAGCAGCCTACACCTTC. The full variable domain, rest sourced from reference TRBV7-3 and TRBJ1-2, is GAGVSQTPSNKVTEKGKYVELRCDPISGHTALYWYRQSLGQGPEFLIYFQGTGAADDSGLPNDRFFAVRPEGSVSTLKIQRTERGDSAVYLCASSLDRTAAYTFGSGTRLTVV.

This clone occurred once. This chain links TRBV29-1 with TRBJ1-1, with 8 bases fitting TRBD1. The CDR3 length is 12 residues. The ends lost 7 bases at V and 3 bases at J; junction bases unmatched: 4. Germline assignment: CDR1 SQVTM and CDR2 ANQGSEA. CDR3 region: CSANRGDTEAFF. CDR3 DNA sequence: TGCAGCGCGAACAGGGGGGACACTGAAGCTTTCTTT.

CDR3 sequence (DNA): TGTGCCAGCAATAAGGATCAGGGCCACACCGGGGAGCTGTTTTTT. It yields the protein CASNKDQGHTGELFF. The chain recombines TRBV2 with TRBJ2-2; a possible D gene is TRBD1 (5 bases). Looked up from germline, CDR1 is SNHLY and CDR2 is FYNNEI. V lost 7 bases and J 3 bases, leaving 15 bases between the germline ends. This CDR3 is built from 15 residues.

The chain combines TRBV18 with TRBJ2-1; no reliable D call. The V gene lost 4 bases and the J gene lost 8 bases, with 15 bases spanning the gap. This CDR3 has 14 residues. Germline CDR1 KGHSH, CDR2 LQKENI. CDR3: CASSRYRVTDEQFF. The CDR3 region has the DNA TGTGCCAGCTCACGATACCGTGTCACGGATGAGCAGTTCTTC.

The chain links TRBV2 to TRBJ1-4; TRBD1 matches at 7 bases. With 9 bases clipped from V and 7 bases from J, the junction kept 14 bases outside the gene matches. CDR3 length equals 15 residues. CDR1 SNHLY and CDR2 FYNNEI come from the germline V gene. CDR3 in amino acids: CASSPDRASAEKLFF. The CDR3 nucleotides read TGTGCCAGTAGCCCTGACAGGGCTTCGGCTGAAAAACTGTTTTTT.

As to this clone: Other DNA sequences from this sample encode an identical CDR3 as well. J is TRBJ1-4 and V is TRBV9, with D perhaps matching TRBD1 (5 bases). The CDR3 runs 14 residues. The germline CDR1 and CDR2 sequences are SGDLS and YYNGEE. V was pared by 2 bases and J by 5 bases, with 10 bases between. CDR3 sequence: CASSVGGGNEKLFF. DNA of the CDR3: TGTGCCAGCAGCGTGGGGGGGGGAAATGAAAAACTGTTTTTT.

The V and J genes are TRBV2 and TRBJ2-2; TRBD1 might be the D (6 bases). CDR1 is SNHLY, CDR2 FYNNEI, per germline. The V end lost 4 bases, the J end lost 7 bases, and 13 bases lay between the germline ends. CDR3 length equals 14 residues. The CDR3 is CASSGDRFRGELFF. The CDR3 DNA is TGTGCCAGCAGTGGAGACAGGTTTCGCGGGGAGCTGTTTTTT. The full variable domain, rest sourced from reference TRBV2 and TRBJ2-2, is EPEVTQTPSHQVTQMGQEVILRCVPISNHLYFYWYRQILGQKVEFLVSFYNNEISEKSEIFDDQFSVERPDGSNFTLKIRSTKLEDSAMYFCASSGDRFRGELFFGEGSRLTVL.

This clone was seen a single time. V and J are TRBV19 and TRBJ2-3; D not resolved. CDR1 is LNHDA and CDR2 is SQIVND in the germline V gene (reference sequence). The length of the CDR3 is 13 residues. Trimming took off 3 bases at V and 6 bases at J, with 10 bases between the two ends. CDR3 residues: CASSIRQADTQYF. CDR3 sequence (DNA): TGTGCCAGTAGTATTCGCCAGGCGGATACGCAGTATTTT.

The chain joins TRBV9 to TRBJ2-1, with TRBD1 identical over 7 bases. V lost 4 bases, J lost 5 bases, and 12 bases stayed unmatched. Germline V lookup: CDR1 SGDLS, CDR2 YYNGEE. This CDR3 comprises 16 residues. The CDR3 DNA is TGTGCCAGCAGCCCTAATCCGAGGGGGCCCAACAATGAGCAGTTCTTC. Translated: CASSPNPRGPNNEQFF.

The chain links TRBV5-4 to TRBJ2-2, with TRBD1 identical over 8 bases. Looked up from germline, CDR1 is SGHNT and CDR2 is YYREEE (reference sequence). The ends lost 5 bases at V and 3 bases at J; junction bases unmatched: 6. The CDR3 covers 15 residues. CDR3 residues: CASRRGQGYTGELFF. In nucleotides, the CDR3 is TGTGCCAGCAGGCGCGGACAGGGATACACCGGGGAGCTGTTTTTT. Using reference TRBV5-4 and TRBJ2-2 for the parts outside the CDR3, the full variable domain is ETGVTQSPTHLIKTRGQQVTLRCSSQSGHNTVSWYQQALGQGPQFIFQYYREEENGRGNFPPRFSGLQFPNYSSELNVNALELDDSALYLCASRRGQGYTGELFFGEGSRLTVL.

The chain uses TRBV19 and TRBJ2-1, with D possibly TRBD1 on 6 matching bases. The CDR3 covers 14 residues. The V end was cut by 6 bases, the J end by 6 bases, with 15 bases between. Per the germline V gene, CDR1 is LNHDA and CDR2 is SQIVND (reference sequence). The CDR3 coding sequence is TGTGCCAGTAGCCCCGGGACAAGTTCCAATGAGCAGTTCTTC. Its translation is CASSPGTSSNEQFF.

The CDR3 coding sequence is TGTGCCAGCAGCCCCTTGACAGGGGCTAATGAAAAACTGTTTTTT. Translation gives CASSPLTGANEKLFF. The J gene is TRBJ1-4, the V gene TRBV9; 8 bases fit TRBD1. The CDR3 consists of 15 residues. The junction had 5 bases not matched to a gene; V was cut back by 4 bases and J by 3 bases. The germline CDR1 and CDR2 sequences are SGDLS and YYNGEE.

The chain uses TRBV4-1 and TRBJ2-7; D perhaps matches TRBD2 (5 bases). This CDR3 has 15 residues. Trimming left V 4 bases short and J 2 bases short, with 15 bases between. CDR1 MGHRA and CDR2 YSYEKL come from the germline V gene. The CDR3 is CASSPAWGETYEQYF. In DNA form, the CDR3 reads TGCGCCAGCAGCCCGGCGTGGGGAGAAACCTACGAGCAGTACTTC.

The V and J genes are TRBV5-5 and TRBJ2-7, with 8 bases aligning to TRBD1. V trimming: 4 bases; J trimming: 4 bases; junction bases outside the gene matches: 7. Germline V gives CDR1 SGHKS, CDR2 YYEKEE (reference sequence). The CDR3 extends over 14 amino acids. CDR3 sequence reads: CASSATGGTYEQYF. The CDR3 coding sequence is TGTGCCAGCAGCGCTACAGGGGGTACGTACGAGCAGTACTTC.

This sequence joins TRBV7-2 and TRBJ2-2; TRBD2 is a possible D gene (5 bases). The CDR3 sequence is 17 residues long. The germline V gene encodes CDR1 SGHTA and CDR2 FQGNSA. The germline V and J ends were trimmed by 5 bases and 0 bases, with 16 bases remaining between them. CDR3 in amino acids: CASSPRSGGSNTGELFF. For the CDR3, the DNA is TGTGCCAGCAGCCCCAGGTCGGGCGGGTCGAACACCGGGGAGCTGTTTTTT.

V gene TRBV27 combines with J gene TRBJ1-6; 7 nucleotides match TRBD1. This CDR3 contains 14 residues. V was clipped by 6 bases and J by 7 bases; unmatched bases: 6. Germline assignment: CDR1 MNHEY and CDR2 SMNVEV (reference sequence). The CDR3 DNA reads TGTGCCAGCAGCTCGACAGGGAGGAATTCACCCCTCCACTTT. Translated: CASSSTGRNSPLHF.